This T cell receptor (beta chain) was captured in a study of CD8 T cells in ankylosing spondylitis. The study's findings and limits: Disease-linked clones had a CD8+ phenotype and relatively low frequency in peripheral blood. Made up of roughly 8 highly homologous variants, a TCR beta motif appeared characteristic of ankylosing spondylitis blood. Disease-linked clones reportedly concentrated significantly in matched ankylosing spondylitis synovial fluid.

Note on this clonotype: Its antigen is as yet unknown.

Molecular-barcoded quantitative 5'-RACE produced these TCR beta libraries. TCRdb reanalysed the 5' RACE reads using MiXCR and keeps one entry per CDR3 protein. The table has roughly 300,000 distinct CDR3 sequences, roughly 8% seen once. CDR3 length: 14 residues. The V and J ends lost 2 bases and 2 bases respectively, with 7 bases between them. Germline CDR1 SGHTA, CDR2 FQGNSA. Sequencing input: blood, either unsorted or a sorted T cell fraction (not recorded which). The chain couples TRBV7-2 to TRBJ1-3; D perhaps matches TRBD1 (5 bases). This receptor was identified in a male donor with ankylosing spondylitis. This CDR3 is CASSLMGAGNTIYF. CDR3 bases: TGTGCCAGCAGCTTAATGGGGGCTGGAAACACCATATATTTT.